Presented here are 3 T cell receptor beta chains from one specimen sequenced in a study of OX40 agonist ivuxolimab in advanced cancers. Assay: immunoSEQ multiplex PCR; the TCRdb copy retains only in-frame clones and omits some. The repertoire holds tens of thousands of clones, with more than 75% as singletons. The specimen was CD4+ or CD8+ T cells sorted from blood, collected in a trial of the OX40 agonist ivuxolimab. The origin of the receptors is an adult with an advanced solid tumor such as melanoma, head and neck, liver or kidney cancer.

The CDR3: CASSVDFTDTQYF. In nucleotides, the CDR3 is TGTGCCAGCAGCGTGGACTTCACAGATACGCAGTATTTT. The V and J genes are TRBV9 and TRBJ2-3, with D possibly TRBD2 on 5 matching bases. CDR3 length: 13 residues. Trimming pared 2 bases from V and 2 bases from J, leaving 6 bases between. Germline assignment: CDR1 SGDLS and CDR2 YYNGEE.

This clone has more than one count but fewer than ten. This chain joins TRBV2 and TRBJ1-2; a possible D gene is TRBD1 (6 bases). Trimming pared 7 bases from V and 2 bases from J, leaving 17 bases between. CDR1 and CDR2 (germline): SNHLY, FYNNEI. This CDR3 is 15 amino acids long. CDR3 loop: CASTRRGHSNYGYTF. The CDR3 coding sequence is TGTGCCAGCACCCGTAGGGGACATTCAAACTATGGCTACACCTTC.

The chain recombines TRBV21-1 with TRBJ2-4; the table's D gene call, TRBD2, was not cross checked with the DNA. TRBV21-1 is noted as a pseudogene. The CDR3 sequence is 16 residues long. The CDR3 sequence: CASSNPGEVAKNIQYF. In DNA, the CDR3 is TGTGCCAGCAGCAATCCTGGGGAGGTAGCCAAAAACATTCAGTACTTC.